One and the same sample provided the 27 T cell receptor beta chains below, sequenced in a study of blood T cell repertoires in COVID-19. Produced via immunoSEQ multiplex PCR; TCRdb's table is partial and in-frame only. The sample shows about 200,000 clones, approximately 84% of them seen only once. Sequencing used peripheral blood. These receptors all come from a human donor with acute or convalescent COVID-19. The donor label of this sample is uncertain.

This chain links TRBV30 with TRBJ2-5; possibly TRBD2 for D (5 bases). This CDR3 is 12 amino acids long. Per the germline V gene, CDR1 is GTSNPN and CDR2 is SVGIG (reference sequence). Trimming shortened V by 4 bases and J by 7 bases, and 13 bases separated the two germline ends. CDR3 DNA: TGTGCCTGGATGACGGGAAGGACGACCCAGTACTTC. This codes for CAWMTGRTTQYF.

V gene TRBV2 combines with J gene TRBJ2-7; 7 bases agree with TRBD1. This CDR3 has 14 residues. V shed 3 bases and J 2 bases; nucleotides not matched to a gene: 4. Germline loops: CDR1 SNHLY, CDR2 FYNNEI. Here the CDR3 DNA reads TGTGCCAGCAGTGATCCGGGACAGACCTACGAGCAGTACTTC. It is translated as CASSDPGQTYEQYF.

In DNA form, the CDR3 reads TGTGCCAGCAGCTACAGGCGGGGGCCGATCACTGAAGCTTTCTTT. It translates to CASSYRRGPITEAFF. The chain uses TRBV6-5 and TRBJ1-1; D may be TRBD1 (6 bases). V dropped 6 bases and J dropped 4 bases, with 18 bases sitting between them. The CDR3 runs 15 residues. Germline assignment: CDR1 MNHEY and CDR2 SVGAGI.

The V and J genes are TRBV6-5 and TRBJ1-3, with 7 bases aligning to TRBD1. The V gene end was trimmed by 2 bases and the J gene end by 3 bases; junction bases not matched to a gene: 4. Germline lookup yields CDR1 MNHEY and CDR2 SVGAGI. The CDR3 length is 15 residues. The CDR3 DNA reads TGTGCCAGCAGTTACGAAGGGGGCGGTGGAAACACCATATATTTT. This sequence encodes CASSYEGGGGNTIYF.

J is TRBJ1-1 and V is TRBV30; 10 nucleotides line up with TRBD1. The CDR3 loop spans 14 amino acids. J gave up 4 bases and V 7 bases, and 9 bases lay outside the gene matches. Germline values: CDR1 GTSNPN, CDR2 SVGIG (reference sequence). In DNA, the CDR3 is TGTGCCTCCGGGACAGGGGCCTGGGGCACTGAAGCTTTCTTT. Translated: CASGTGAWGTEAFF.

The V call is TRBV5-1, the J call TRBJ1-4; D might be TRBD1 (5 bases). The germline CDR1 and CDR2 sequences are SGHRS and YFSETQ. This CDR3 region has 16 residues. Trimming pared 1 base from V and 3 bases from J, leaving 13 bases between. The CDR3 reads CASSLIGTTSNEKLFF. CDR3 in DNA: TGCGCCAGCAGCTTGATCGGGACTACCTCTAATGAAAAACTGTTTTTT.

This rearrangement joins TRBV2 to TRBJ1-1; D uncertain. The CDR3 loop spans 11 amino acids. Germline V gene lookup returns CDR1 SNHLY and CDR2 FYNNEI. V lost 6 bases and J lost 6, with 8 bases in between. CDR3 nucleotides: TGTGCCAGCAGACTGTCTTCTGAAGCTTTCTTT. Translation: CASRLSSEAFF.

CDR3 protein: CASSFRVAGELFF. The CDR3 region has the DNA TGTGCCAGCAGTTTCCGGGTGGCCGGGGAGCTGTTTTTT. The chain has TRBV12-3 or TRBV12-4 and TRBJ2-2; D unclear. Deletions cut 3 bases from V and 6 bases from J, with 8 bases between. CDR3 size: 13 residues.

The chain carries TRBV10-3 and TRBJ2-7; maybe TRBD1 (5 bases). Germline loops: CDR1 ENHRY, CDR2 SYGVKD. CDR3 length: 16 residues. The V end was cut by 0 bases, the J end by 3 bases, with 15 bases between. The CDR3: CAISESNKGLNYEQYF. CDR3 sequence (DNA): TGTGCCATCAGTGAGTCGAATAAGGGGTTAAACTACGAGCAGTACTTC.

The rearrangement links TRBV5-8 to TRBJ1-3; D is possibly TRBD1 (5 bases). The CDR3 runs 15 residues. Germline CDR1 SGHTS, CDR2 YDEGEE. Trimming cost V 1 base and J 0 bases, with 8 bases left between them. Written as DNA, the CDR3 is TGTGCCAGCAGCTTGTGGAGGGGCTCTGGAAACACCATATATTTT. It translates to CASSLWRGSGNTIYF.

V usage is TRBV7-3 and J usage is TRBJ1-1, with no clear D. V shed 2 bases and J shed 8 bases, with 12 bases lying between them. The CDR3 extends over 13 amino acids. Germline V gene lookup returns CDR1 SGHTA and CDR2 FQGTGA. DNA of the CDR3: TGTGCCAGCAGCTTAGAATTTGGAGGGGAAGCTTTCTTT. Translating gives CASSLEFGGEAFF.

This clone is a singleton in its sample. The chain links TRBV4-1 to TRBJ1-2; D possibly corresponds to TRBD1 (6 bases). The CDR3 runs to 12 residues. Germline values: CDR1 MGHRA, CDR2 YSYEKL. The V end was cut by 5 bases, the J end by 3 bases, with 7 bases between. The CDR3: CASSTGYYGYTF. CDR3 in DNA: TGCGCCAGCAGCACAGGGTACTATGGCTACACCTTC.

This clone was counted a single time. The chain combines TRBV27 with TRBJ2-2, with a possible D match to TRBD2 (5 bases). V gave up 3 bases and J gave up 5 bases, with 7 bases separating them. From germline, CDR1 is MNHEY and CDR2 SMNVEV (reference sequence). CDR3 length equals 13 residues. This chain's CDR3 is CASSLEVTGELFF. DNA of the CDR3: TGTGCCAGCAGTTTGGAGGTAACCGGGGAGCTGTTTTTT.

The rearrangement uses TRBV20-1 and TRBJ2-1; tentative D call: TRBD1 (5 bases). CDR3 length equals 11 residues. Germline-derived CDR1 and CDR2 are DFQATT and SNEGSKA (reference sequence). The V gene lost 2 bases and the J gene lost 9 bases, with 8 bases spanning the gap. The CDR3 DNA is TGCAGTGCTAGACAACAGGCTGAGCAGTTCTTC. Residues: CSARQQAEQFF.

CDR3 sequence reads: CASTPGGSSYEQYF. The CDR3 coding sequence is TGTGCCAGTACCCCCGGCGGGTCCTCCTACGAGCAGTACTTC. The rearrangement links TRBV19 to TRBJ2-7, with D possibly being TRBD2 (5 bases). The CDR3 consists of 14 residues. Trimming took off 7 bases at V and 0 bases at J, with 13 bases between the two ends. The germline gives CDR1 LNHDA, CDR2 SQIVND (reference sequence).

This clone appeared once. This chain connects TRBV28 to TRBJ2-7; 8 bases line up with TRBD2. CDR1 is MDHEN, CDR2 SYDVKM, per germline. The V gene end was trimmed by 2 bases and the J gene end by 3 bases; junction bases not matched to a gene: 3. CDR3 size: 14 residues. The CDR3: CASSLRLAGYEQYF. The CDR3 DNA reads as TGTGCCAGCAGTTTACGGCTAGCGGGCTACGAGCAGTACTTC. Full variable domain (remainder filled in from reference TRBV28 and TRBJ2-7): DVKVTQSSRYLVKRTGEKVFLECVQDMDHENMFWYRQDPGLGLRLIYFSYDVKMKEKGDIPEGYSVSREKKERFSLILESASTNQTSMYLCASSLRLAGYEQYFGPGTRLTVT.

The table lists this clone with a few counts. The chain recombines TRBV20-1 with TRBJ2-1, with D tentatively TRBD2 (6 bases). Trimming pared 3 bases from V and 8 bases from J, leaving 20 bases between. CDR1 and CDR2 (germline): DFQATT, SNEGSKA (reference sequence). The CDR3 covers 15 residues. The CDR3 DNA sequence: TGCAGTGCTAGTCGGGGCGGGAACGATGGGGATGAGCAGTTCTTC. Its translation: CSASRGGNDGDEQFF.

This chain joins TRBV5-4 and TRBJ2-1, with a tentative D call TRBD2 (5 bases). V lost 2 bases, J lost 0 bases, and 9 bases lay in between. The CDR3 length is 15 residues. Looked up from germline, CDR1 is SGHNT and CDR2 is YYREEE (reference sequence). The CDR3 nucleotides are TGTGCCAGCAGCTTACGGGGTTACTCCTACAATGAGCAGTTCTTC. This sequence encodes CASSLRGYSYNEQFF.

In DNA, the CDR3 is TGTGCCAGCTCAAAAGGGGGCGCGATCACAGATACGCAGTATTTT. This sequence encodes CASSKGGAITDTQYF. V and J are TRBV18 and TRBJ2-3, with TRBD1 identical over 7 bases. The CDR3 is 15 amino acids. The J segment lost 2 bases and the V segment lost 5 bases, leaving 7 bases of the junction unmatched. The germline gives CDR1 KGHSH, CDR2 LQKENI.

The chain has TRBV7-8 and TRBJ2-7; D is perhaps TRBD2 (5 bases). V gave up 6 bases and J gave up 1 base, with 16 bases separating them. This CDR3 is 15 amino acids long. Germline CDR1 SGHVS, CDR2 FQNEAQ. CDR3 DNA sequence: TGTGCCAGCAGATCGACGCCCGGGAAATCCTACGAGCAGTACTTC. This codes for CASRSTPGKSYEQYF. Full variable domain (missing parts from reference TRBV7-8 and TRBJ2-7): GAGVSQSPRYKVAKRGQDVALRCDPISGHVSLFWYQQALGQGPEFLTYFQNEAQLDKSGLPSDRFFAERPEGSVSTLKIQRTQQEDSAVYLCASRSTPGKSYEQYFGPGTRLTVT.

V and J are TRBV6-5 and TRBJ2-2, with D unclear. V was cut by 5 bases and J by 1 base, with 11 bases left in between. Germline V lookup: CDR1 MNHEY, CDR2 SVGAGI. This CDR3 is 15 amino acids long. This chain's CDR3 is CASSRVRKNTGELFF. As DNA, the CDR3 is TGTGCCAGCAGTCGGGTCCGCAAGAACACCGGGGAGCTGTTTTTT.

The chain uses TRBV19 and TRBJ2-2; 7 nucleotides line up with TRBD1. CDR3 length: 13 residues. The trim removed 7 bases at V and 7 bases at J, leaving 6 bases unmatched. Per the germline V gene, CDR1 is LNHDA and CDR2 is SQIVND (reference sequence). CDR3 in amino acids: CASNHRGGGELFF. The CDR3 coding sequence is TGTGCCAGTAACCACAGGGGTGGCGGGGAGCTGTTTTTT. Drawing the rest from reference TRBV19 and TRBJ2-2, the complete variable domain is DGGITQSPKYLFRKEGQNVTLSCEQNLNHDAMYWYRQDPGQGLRLIYYSQIVNDFQKGDIAEGYSVSREKKESFPLTVTSAQKNPTAFYLCASNHRGGGELFFGEGSRLTVL.

The CDR3 bases are TGTGCCACCGCGAGGGAGGGCAGGAACACCGGGGAGCTGTTTTTT. Translation: CATAREGRNTGELFF. The V call is TRBV24-1, the J call TRBJ2-2; 7 nucleotides agree with TRBD2. Germline loops: CDR1 KGHDR, CDR2 SFDVKD. This CDR3 has 15 amino acids. V gave up 9 bases and J gave up 1 base; unmatched junction bases: 7.

V and J are TRBV10-3 and TRBJ2-1, with 13 bases identical to TRBD2. Per the germline V gene, CDR1 is ENHRY and CDR2 is SYGVKD. J gave up 8 bases and V 6 bases, and 7 bases lay outside the gene matches. The CDR3 is 15 amino acids. The CDR3 sequence: CAISRLAGGQDEQFF. The CDR3 nucleotides are TGTGCCATCAGCAGACTAGCGGGAGGCCAGGATGAGCAGTTCTTC.

The chain joins TRBV21-1 to TRBJ1-1. TRBV21-1 is a pseudogene segment. There are 14 residues in the CDR3. In DNA form, the CDR3 reads TGTGCCAGCAGCAAGGTCCGGGATATCACTGAAGCTTTCTTT. Amino acids: CASSKVRDITEAFF.

With respect to this clone: The sample carries other DNA sequences with the same CDR3. CDR3 coding DNA: TGCGCCAGCAGCGCGGGAGGTTACGAGCAGTACTTC. Translating gives CASSAGGYEQYF. This chain uses TRBV5-1 with TRBJ2-7, with 8 positions matching TRBD2. The V segment lost 4 bases and the J segment 4 bases; nucleotides outside the gene matches: 1. The CDR3 totals 12 residues. Germline-derived CDR1 and CDR2 are SGHRS and YFSETQ.

The chain combines TRBV5-4 with TRBJ2-3; D uncertain. Trimming took 4 bases from V and 1 from J, leaving 7 bases between them. Germline lookup yields CDR1 SGHNT and CDR2 YYREEE (reference sequence). This CDR3 is 13 amino acids long. The CDR3 nucleotides read TGTGCCAGCAGCCTAGTTGGCACAGATACGCAGTATTTT. It translates to CASSLVGTDTQYF.